The rows below give T cell receptor beta chains drawn from one sample of a study of shared T cell receptors in the human thymus. Produced via immunoSEQ multiplex PCR; TCRdb's table is partial and in-frame only. The table includes about 500,000 clones, approximately 78% detected once. This sample also appeared in a second study, on human thymus T cells.

Input material: thymocytes. These receptors all come from a boy in the first two years of life with a congenital heart defect. CDR3s leave out the opening cysteine and the closing phenylalanine or tryptophan. The order of the fields is clone size, V gene, J gene, CDR3 protein. Some rows have no size entry. The others give once, few or many, or a class for an expanded clone.

clone_size: .
v_call: TRBV13
j_call: TRBJ2-7
cdr3_aa: ASSPREQY

clone_size: .
v_call: TRBV11-3
j_call: TRBJ2-7
cdr3_aa: ASSPRPPGLAGGVEQY

clone_size: few
v_call: TRBV19
j_call: TRBJ2-4
cdr3_aa: ASSRPPRGPKNIQY

clone_size: .
v_call: TRBV7-9
j_call: TRBJ2-1
cdr3_aa: ASSLLLAGEGDEQF

clone_size: .
v_call: TRBV4-2
j_call: TRBJ2-1
cdr3_aa: ASSPLPGLADYNEQF

clone_size: .
v_call: TRBV7-9
j_call: TRBJ2-2
cdr3_aa: ASSLQPGLAFMNTGELF

clone_size: .
v_call: TRBV6-6
j_call: TRBJ2-1
cdr3_aa: ASSYAGGVGVFEQF

clone_size: .
v_call: TRBV19
j_call: TRBJ1-1
cdr3_aa: ASSVSGTGNTEAF

clone_size: .
v_call: TRBV27
j_call: TRBJ1-3
cdr3_aa: ASSLRGTAGNTIY

clone_size: .
v_call: TRBV19
j_call: TRBJ2-7
cdr3_aa: ASSMGQGPEQY

clone_size: .
v_call: TRBV7-2
j_call: TRBJ2-7
cdr3_aa: ASSFDRTVLSYEQY

clone_size: .
v_call: TRBV2
j_call: TRBJ2-1
cdr3_aa: AGGAGDPGGQF

clone_size: once
v_call: TRBV10-3
j_call: TRBJ2-7
cdr3_aa: AISEWKFGRGAHEQY

clone_size: .
v_call: TRBV7-6
j_call: TRBJ1-2
cdr3_aa: ASSRSGTGGGYGYT

clone_size: .
v_call: TRBV2
j_call: TRBJ2-5
cdr3_aa: ASPGGLAGETQY

clone_size: .
v_call: TRBV28
j_call: TRBJ2-7
cdr3_aa: ASSPRTGAYEQY

clone_size: .
v_call: TRBV7-2
j_call: TRBJ1-2
cdr3_aa: ASSFMNRVTGYT

clone_size: .
v_call: TRBV6-1
j_call: TRBJ2-1
cdr3_aa: ASSEVLTDNEQF

clone_size: .
v_call: TRBV28
j_call: TRBJ2-7
cdr3_aa: AITLDRRSGNSYEQY

clone_size: .
v_call: TRBV28
j_call: TRBJ1-1
cdr3_aa: ASSLCRQGVGTEAF

clone_size: .
v_call: TRBV19
j_call: TRBJ1-5
cdr3_aa: ASRWRDLPVGPQH

clone_size: .
v_call: TRBV6-5
j_call: TRBJ1-2
cdr3_aa: ASSYARGVSNYGYT

clone_size: .
v_call: TRBV19
j_call: TRBJ1-1
cdr3_aa: ASSISPLEGRSTEAF

clone_size: .
v_call: TRBV14
j_call: TRBJ2-3
cdr3_aa: ASSVGLAGVPGTDTQY

clone_size: .
v_call: TRBV29-1
j_call: TRBJ1-1
cdr3_aa: SVEDYLYGPSEAF

clone_size: .
v_call: TRBV5-1
j_call: TRBJ1-2
cdr3_aa: ASSKATGPNRPQGSGYT

clone_size: .
v_call: TRBV25-1
j_call: TRBJ1-5
cdr3_aa: ASSEGLNQPQH

clone_size: few
v_call: TRBV7-8
j_call: TRBJ2-3
cdr3_aa: ASSLAPDRGMGDTQY

clone_size: .
v_call: TRBV5-8
j_call: TRBJ1-2
cdr3_aa: ASSSVGQAPPNYGYT

clone_size: .
v_call: TRBV19
j_call: TRBJ2-3
cdr3_aa: ASSLAGGPSDTQY

clone_size: .
v_call: TRBV7-2
j_call: TRBJ2-7
cdr3_aa: ASSLAGGNEQY

clone_size: .
v_call: TRBV4-1
j_call: TRBJ1-4
cdr3_aa: ASRRQGAGEKLF

clone_size: .
v_call: TRBV5-1
j_call: TRBJ2-3
cdr3_aa: ASSSGTSRRDTQY

clone_size: .
v_call: TRBV15
j_call: TRBJ2-1
cdr3_aa: ATSSVAGGSYNEQF